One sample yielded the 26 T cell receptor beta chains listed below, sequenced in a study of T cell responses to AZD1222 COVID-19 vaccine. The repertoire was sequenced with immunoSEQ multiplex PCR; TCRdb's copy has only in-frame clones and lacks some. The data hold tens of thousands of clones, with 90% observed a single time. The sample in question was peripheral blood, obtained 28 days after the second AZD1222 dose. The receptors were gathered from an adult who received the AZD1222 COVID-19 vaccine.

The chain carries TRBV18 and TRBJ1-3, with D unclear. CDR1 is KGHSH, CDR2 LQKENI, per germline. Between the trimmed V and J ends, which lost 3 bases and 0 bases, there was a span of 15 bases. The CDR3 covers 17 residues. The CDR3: CASSPDGGGVSGNTIYF. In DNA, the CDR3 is TGTGCCAGCTCACCTGACGGTGGAGGCGTCTCTGGAAACACCATATATTTT.

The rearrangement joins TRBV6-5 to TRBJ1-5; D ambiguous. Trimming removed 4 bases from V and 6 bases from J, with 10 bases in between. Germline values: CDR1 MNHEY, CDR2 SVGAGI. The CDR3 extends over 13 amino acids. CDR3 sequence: CASSFSRSQPQHF. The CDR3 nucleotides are TGTGCCAGCAGTTTCTCTAGGAGTCAGCCCCAGCATTTT.

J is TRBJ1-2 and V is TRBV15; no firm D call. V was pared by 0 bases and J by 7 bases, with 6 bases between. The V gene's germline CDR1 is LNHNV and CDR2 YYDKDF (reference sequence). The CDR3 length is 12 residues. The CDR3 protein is CATSRDISGYTF. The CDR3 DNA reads TGTGCCACCAGCAGAGATATTAGTGGCTACACCTTC.

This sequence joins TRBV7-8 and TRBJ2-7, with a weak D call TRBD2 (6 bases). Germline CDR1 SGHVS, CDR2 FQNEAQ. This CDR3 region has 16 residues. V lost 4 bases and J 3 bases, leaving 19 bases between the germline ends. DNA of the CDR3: TGTGCCAGCAGCTACCCTGGAAGGTCAGCGGGCTACGAGCAGTACTTC. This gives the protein CASSYPGRSAGYEQYF.

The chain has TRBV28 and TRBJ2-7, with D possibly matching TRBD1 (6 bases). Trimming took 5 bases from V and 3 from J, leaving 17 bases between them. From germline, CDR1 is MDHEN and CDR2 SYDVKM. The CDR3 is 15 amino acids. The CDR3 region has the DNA TGTGCCAGCAGTCCGCGTCACAGGGCATACTACGAGCAGTACTTC. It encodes CASSPRHRAYYEQYF.

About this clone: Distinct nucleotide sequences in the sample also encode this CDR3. CDR3 sequence (DNA): TGTGCCAGCAGCCCGGACGGTAGCAATCAGCCCCAGCATTTT. Residues: CASSPDGSNQPQHF. This sequence joins TRBV5-4 and TRBJ1-5; D unresolved. This CDR3 contains 14 residues. V was pared by 4 bases and J by 0 bases, with 8 bases between. The germline CDR1 and CDR2 sequences are SGHNT and YYREEE (reference sequence).

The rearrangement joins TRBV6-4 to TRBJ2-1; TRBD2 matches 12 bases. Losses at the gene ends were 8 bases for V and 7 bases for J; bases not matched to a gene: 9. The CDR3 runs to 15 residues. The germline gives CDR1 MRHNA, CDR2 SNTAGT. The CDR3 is CASSPLAGGRNEQFF. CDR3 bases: TGTGCCAGCTCACCACTAGCGGGGGGTCGGAATGAGCAGTTCTTC.

CDR3 residues: CASSLSGTGGPSNYGYTF. CDR3 nucleotide sequence: TGTGCCAGCAGCTTATCCGGGACAGGGGGGCCTTCTAACTATGGCTACACCTTC. The chain employs TRBV7-8 and TRBJ1-2; 11 bases match TRBD1. The germline CDR1 and CDR2 sequences are SGHVS and FQNEAQ. V trimming: 2 bases; J trimming: 0 bases; junction bases outside the gene matches: 8. CDR3 length: 18 residues.

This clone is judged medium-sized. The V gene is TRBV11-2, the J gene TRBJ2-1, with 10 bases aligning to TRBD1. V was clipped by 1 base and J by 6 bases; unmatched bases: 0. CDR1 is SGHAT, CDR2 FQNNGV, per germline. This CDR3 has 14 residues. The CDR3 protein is CASSLGTGGNEQFF. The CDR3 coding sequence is TGTGCCAGCAGCTTAGGGACAGGGGGCAATGAGCAGTTCTTC.

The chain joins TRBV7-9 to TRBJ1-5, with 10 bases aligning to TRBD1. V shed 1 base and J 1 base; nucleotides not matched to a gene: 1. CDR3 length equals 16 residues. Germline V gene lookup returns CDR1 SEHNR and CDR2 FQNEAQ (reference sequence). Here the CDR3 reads CASSLGQGASNQPQHF. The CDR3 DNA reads TGTGCCAGCAGCTTAGGACAGGGGGCGAGCAATCAGCCCCAGCATTTT. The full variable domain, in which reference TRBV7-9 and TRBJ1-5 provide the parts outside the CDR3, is DTGVSQNPRHKITKRGQNVTFRCDPISEHNRLYWYRQTLGQGPEFLTYFQNEAQLEKSRLLSDRFSAERPKGSFSTLEIQRTEQGDSAMYLCASSLGQGASNQPQHFGDGTRLSIL.

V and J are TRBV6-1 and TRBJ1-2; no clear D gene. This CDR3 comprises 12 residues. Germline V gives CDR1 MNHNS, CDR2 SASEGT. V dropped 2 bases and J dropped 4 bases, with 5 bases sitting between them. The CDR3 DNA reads TGTGCCAGCAGTGAAATCACCTATGGCTACACCTTC. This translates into CASSEITYGYTF.

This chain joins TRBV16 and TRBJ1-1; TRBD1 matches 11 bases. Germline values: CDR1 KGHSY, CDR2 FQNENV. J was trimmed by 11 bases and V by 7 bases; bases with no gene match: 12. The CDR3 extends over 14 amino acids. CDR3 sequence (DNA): TGTGCCAGCACCCGGGGACAGGGGGTCATGTGGGCTTTCTTT. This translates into CASTRGQGVMWAFF.

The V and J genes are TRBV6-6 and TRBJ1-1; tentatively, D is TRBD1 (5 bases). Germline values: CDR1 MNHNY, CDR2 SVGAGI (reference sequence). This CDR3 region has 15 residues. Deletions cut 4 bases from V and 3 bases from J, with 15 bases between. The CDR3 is CASSLGTGGDTEAFF. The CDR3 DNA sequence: TGTGCCAGCAGTTTAGGGACCGGCGGGGACACTGAAGCTTTCTTT.

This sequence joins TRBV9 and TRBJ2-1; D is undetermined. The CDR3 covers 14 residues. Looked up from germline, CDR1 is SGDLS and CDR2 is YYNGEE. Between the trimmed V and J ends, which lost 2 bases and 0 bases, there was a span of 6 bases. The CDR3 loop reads CASSVFSSYNEQFF. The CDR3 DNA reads TGTGCCAGCAGCGTCTTTAGCTCCTACAATGAGCAGTTCTTC.

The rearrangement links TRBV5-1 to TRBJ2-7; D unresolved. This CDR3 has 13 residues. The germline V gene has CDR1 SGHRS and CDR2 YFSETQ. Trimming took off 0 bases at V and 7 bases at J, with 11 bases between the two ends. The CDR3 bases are TGCGCCAGCAGCTTGGAATGGGGTAGGGAGCAGTACTTC. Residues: CASSLEWGREQYF.

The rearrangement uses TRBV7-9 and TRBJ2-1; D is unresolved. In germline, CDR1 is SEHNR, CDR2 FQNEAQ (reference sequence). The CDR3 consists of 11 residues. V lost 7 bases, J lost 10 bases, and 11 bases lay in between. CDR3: CASTLGMEQFF. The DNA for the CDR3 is TGTGCCAGCACCTTGGGGATGGAGCAGTTCTTC. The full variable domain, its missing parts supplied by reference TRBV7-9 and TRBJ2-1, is DTGVSQNPRHKITKRGQNVTFRCDPISEHNRLYWYRQTLGQGPEFLTYFQNEAQLEKSRLLSDRFSAERPKGSFSTLEIQRTEQGDSAMYLCASTLGMEQFFGPGTRLTVL.

Here the CDR3 reads CASSPGLAGKNSYNEQFF. CDR3 sequence (DNA): TGTGCCAGCAGCCCGGGACTAGCGGGGAAGAACTCCTACAATGAGCAGTTCTTC. The V and J genes are TRBV5-5 and TRBJ2-1; TRBD2 matches at 13 bases. The CDR3 has 18 residues. The J segment lost 0 bases and the V segment lost 4 bases, leaving 7 bases of the junction unmatched. CDR1 is SGHKS and CDR2 is YYEKEE in the germline V gene (reference sequence). Complete variable domain (other parts from reference TRBV5-5 and TRBJ2-1): DAGVTQSPTHLIKTRGQQVTLRCSPISGHKSVSWYQQVLGQGPQFIFQYYEKEERGRGNFPDRFSARQFPNYSSELNVNALLLGDSALYLCASSPGLAGKNSYNEQFFGPGTRLTVL.

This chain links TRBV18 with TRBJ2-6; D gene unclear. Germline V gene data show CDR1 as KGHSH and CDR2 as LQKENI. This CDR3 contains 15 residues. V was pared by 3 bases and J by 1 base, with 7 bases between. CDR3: CASSPPGSGANVLTF. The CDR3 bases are TGTGCCAGCTCACCTCCCGGGTCTGGGGCCAACGTCCTGACTTTC.

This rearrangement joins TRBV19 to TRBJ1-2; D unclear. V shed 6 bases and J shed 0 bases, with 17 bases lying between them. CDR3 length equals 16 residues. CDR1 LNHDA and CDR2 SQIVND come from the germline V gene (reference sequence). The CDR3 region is CASRDLARATNYGYTF. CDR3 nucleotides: TGTGCCAGTAGGGACCTTGCTAGAGCTACTAACTATGGCTACACCTTC.

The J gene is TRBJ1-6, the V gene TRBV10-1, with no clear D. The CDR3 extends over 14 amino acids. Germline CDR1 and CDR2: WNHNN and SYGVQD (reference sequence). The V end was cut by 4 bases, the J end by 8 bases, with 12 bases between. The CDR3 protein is CASSAGIEDSPLHF. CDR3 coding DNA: TGCGCCAGCAGTGCCGGCATAGAGGATTCACCCCTCCACTTT.

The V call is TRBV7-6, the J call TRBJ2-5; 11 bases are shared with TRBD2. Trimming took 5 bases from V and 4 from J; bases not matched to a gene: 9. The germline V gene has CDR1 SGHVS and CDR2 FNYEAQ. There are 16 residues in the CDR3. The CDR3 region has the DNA TGTGCCAGCAGCCCCCCAGGTAGCGGGGGGGCAGAGACCCAGTACTTC. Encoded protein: CASSPPGSGGAETQYF.

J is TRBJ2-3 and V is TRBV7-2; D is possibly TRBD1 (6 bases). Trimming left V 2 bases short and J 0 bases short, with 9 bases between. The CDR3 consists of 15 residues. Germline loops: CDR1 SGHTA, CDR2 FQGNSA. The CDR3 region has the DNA TGTGCCAGCAGCTTAAGGCAGGGGAGCACAGATACGCAGTATTTT. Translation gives CASSLRQGSTDTQYF.

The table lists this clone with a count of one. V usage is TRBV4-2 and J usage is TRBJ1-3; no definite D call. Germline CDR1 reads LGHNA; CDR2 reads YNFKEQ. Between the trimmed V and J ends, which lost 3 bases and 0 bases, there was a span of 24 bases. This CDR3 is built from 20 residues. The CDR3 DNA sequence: TGTGCCAGCAGCCAGGTTTTCGGAGGGCAGGCCCCCTACTCTGGAAACACCATATATTTT. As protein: CASSQVFGGQAPYSGNTIYF.

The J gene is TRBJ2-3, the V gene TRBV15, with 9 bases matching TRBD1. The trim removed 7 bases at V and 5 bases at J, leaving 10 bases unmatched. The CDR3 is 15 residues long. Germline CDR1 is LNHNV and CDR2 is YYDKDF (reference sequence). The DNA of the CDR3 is TGTGCCACCAAGACCGACAGGGGGTTTGGAGATACGCAGTATTTT. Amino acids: CATKTDRGFGDTQYF.

The CDR3 DNA follows: TGTGCCAGCAGTTTCTTAGATCGGGGGGAGACGGGGACCCAGTACTTC. The encoded protein is CASSFLDRGETGTQYF. V and J are TRBV6-6 and TRBJ2-5; 7 bases align to TRBD2. V lost 4 bases and J lost 7; bases outside the gene matches: 15. The CDR3 is 16 residues long. CDR1 and CDR2 (germline): MNHNY, SVGAGI (reference sequence).

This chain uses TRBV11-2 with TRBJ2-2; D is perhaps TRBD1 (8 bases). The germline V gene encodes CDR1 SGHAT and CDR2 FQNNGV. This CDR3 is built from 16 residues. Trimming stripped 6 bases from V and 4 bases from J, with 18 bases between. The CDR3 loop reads CASRPNTGGGTGELFF. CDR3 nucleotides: TGTGCCAGCAGGCCTAATACAGGGGGGGGCACCGGGGAGCTGTTTTTT.